Below are 29 T cell receptor beta chains sequenced from a single sample in a study of blood T cells in healthy people across ages (dated by TCRdb to 2013 to 2016). Library preparation employed 5' RACE. Sequenced using an Illumina HiSeq 2500. The second PCR ran for roughly 7 to 11 cycles and used a J-beta primer mix along with a sample-barcoded 5' primer. TCRdb reprocessed the public reads (quality trimming at Q25 with fastp, clone calling with MiXCR) and kept in-frame beta chains. Entries that share a CDR3 protein sequence are merged under the most common genes and DNA. This sample gives approximately 1,000,000 distinct CDR3 sequences in total; around 43% of them show up just once. The ten largest clones represent approximately 20% of the sample. Sequenced material: blood. The receptor set was obtained from an older woman in good health.

This clonotype came up many times. The V call is TRBV7-9, the J call TRBJ2-6; D ambiguous. CDR3 length: 15 residues. CDR1 is SEHNR and CDR2 is FQNEAQ in the germline V gene (reference sequence). The ends were cut back, 5 bases at V and 0 bases at J, with 8 bases in the middle. The CDR3 DNA follows: TGTGCCAGCAGCCCGTCCCACTCTGGGGCCAACGTCCTGACTTTC. The encoded protein is CASSPSHSGANVLTF.

The rearrangement joins TRBV2 to TRBJ2-7; 8 bases agree with TRBD2. The CDR3 contains 16 residues. Germline loops: CDR1 SNHLY, CDR2 FYNNEI. The junction had 13 bases not matched to a gene; V was cut back by 4 bases and J by 5 bases. CDR3 sequence: CASSASLSGRLNEQYF. The CDR3 coding sequence is TGTGCCAGCAGTGCCAGCTTGAGCGGGAGACTAAACGAGCAGTACTTC.

This clonotype was detected only once. V is TRBV10-1 and J is TRBJ2-1; D tentatively fits TRBD1 or TRBD2 (5 bases each). CDR3 length: 13 residues. The V end lost 3 bases, the J end lost 7 bases, and 10 bases lay between the germline ends. CDR1 is WNHNN and CDR2 is SYGVQD in the germline V gene (reference sequence). CDR3 loop: CASSEGESNEQFF. CDR3 nucleotide sequence: TGCGCCAGCAGTGAAGGGGAGAGTAATGAGCAGTTCTTC.

The chain links TRBV2 to TRBJ2-7; 9 nucleotides align to TRBD1. The CDR3 is 15 residues long. Germline CDR1 SNHLY, CDR2 FYNNEI. V dropped 8 bases and J dropped 3; count of bases not matched to a gene: 11. This chain's CDR3 is CASGQGRVNGYEQYF. CDR3 DNA sequence: TGTGCCAGCGGACAGGGGCGGGTCAACGGCTACGAGCAGTACTTC.

J is TRBJ2-3 and V is TRBV5-1, with unresolved D. The germline V gene has CDR1 SGHRS and CDR2 YFSETQ. The CDR3 has 15 amino acids. V was clipped by 8 bases and J by 2 bases, with 18 bases between them. The CDR3 sequence: CASRKDVQNTDTQYF. CDR3 DNA sequence: TGCGCCAGTCGGAAGGATGTTCAAAACACAGATACGCAGTATTTT.

The chain combines TRBV7-8 with TRBJ2-7; D uncertain. The CDR3 spans 16 residues. CDR1 and CDR2 from the germline V gene are SGHVS and FQNEAQ. Trimming took 8 bases from V and 1 from J, leaving 21 bases between them. This CDR3 is CASSYRNGYGSYEQYF. CDR3 bases: TGTGCCAGCTCTTATCGTAACGGGTACGGGTCCTACGAGCAGTACTTC.

This clonotype turned up a few times. At one end, the junction sequence differs from germline, possibly due to a read error. The genes are TRBV13 and TRBJ2-5; D not certain. CDR1 is PRHDT and CDR2 is FYEKMQ in the germline V gene (reference sequence). This CDR3 spans 14 amino acids. The CDR3 DNA is TGTGCCACCAGCCAGAAGGCTTACCAAGAGACCCAGTACTTC. This codes for CATSQKAYQETQYF.

This clonotype was seen many times. The V and J genes are TRBV27 and TRBJ2-3, with 9 bases identical to TRBD2. V shed 7 bases and J 1 base; nucleotides not matched to a gene: 15. The CDR3 extends over 18 amino acids. The germline gives CDR1 MNHEY, CDR2 SMNVEV (reference sequence). CDR3 bases: TGTGCCAGCACCCCCTATGGGCGGGAGGGCCCAGGCACAGATACGCAGTATTTT. Encoded protein: CASTPYGREGPGTDTQYF.

The chain is built from TRBV5-8 and TRBJ1-2; unclear D gene. Germline V CDR1 and CDR2: SGHTS, YDEGEE. V was clipped by 1 base and J by 3 bases, with 16 bases between them. The CDR3 loop spans 16 amino acids. CDR3 bases: TGTGCCAGCAGCTTGAATGGCCCCGGCGGACACTATGGCTACACCTTC. Protein: CASSLNGPGGHYGYTF.

The DNA of the CDR3 is TGTGCCAGCAGTGGGACAGGACACTATGGCTACACCTTC. It translates to CASSGTGHYGYTF. The chain employs TRBV6-2 or TRBV6-3 and TRBJ1-2, with 8 bases lining up with TRBD1. The germline V gene has CDR1 MNHEY and CDR2 SVGEGT. The CDR3 is made up of 13 amino acids. J was trimmed by 3 bases and V by 5 bases; bases with no gene match: 2.

This chain uses TRBV20-1 with TRBJ2-1; TRBD2 aligns across 13 bases. The CDR3 is made up of 17 amino acids. The junction had 5 bases not matched to a gene; V was cut back by 3 bases and J by 0 bases. Per the germline V gene, CDR1 is DFQATT and CDR2 is SNEGSKA (reference sequence). CDR3 bases: TGCAGTGCTAGCGGGACTAGCGGGGACAGCTCCTACAATGAGCAGTTCTTC. This gives the protein CSASGTSGDSSYNEQFF.

This chain connects TRBV24-1 to TRBJ2-1; 7 nucleotides align to TRBD2. The length of the CDR3 is 16 residues. V shed 3 bases and J 2 bases; nucleotides not matched to a gene: 6. Germline CDR1 reads KGHDR; CDR2 reads SFDVKD. The CDR3 here is CATSDSTGTTYNEQFF. CDR3 nucleotide sequence: TGTGCCACCAGTGATAGCACCGGGACTACCTACAATGAGCAGTTCTTC.

This clonotype was counted a few times. The CDR3 bases are TGCAGTGCTAGAGATTTAGTCTCCAATGAGCAGTTCTTC. Translated: CSARDLVSNEQFF. This rearrangement joins TRBV20-1 to TRBJ2-1; D gene unclear. The CDR3 consists of 13 residues. V was clipped by 0 bases and J by 6 bases, with 9 bases between them. Looked up from germline, CDR1 is DFQATT and CDR2 is SNEGSKA (reference sequence).

The V gene is TRBV7-9, the J gene TRBJ2-1; 8 bases match TRBD2. The CDR3 has 20 amino acids. V was pared by 2 bases and J by 0 bases, with 15 bases of the junction left unmatched. The germline V gene encodes CDR1 SEHNR and CDR2 FQNEAQ (reference sequence). For the CDR3, the DNA is TGTGCCAGCAGCTTAAGGGGTCCGGGAGGGATATTTAGCTCCTACAATGAGCAGTTCTTC. It translates to CASSLRGPGGIFSSYNEQFF.

This clonotype was seen a few times. The V and J genes are TRBV13 and TRBJ2-7; D tentatively fits TRBD1 or TRBD2 (5 bases each). V lost 0 bases, J lost 5 bases, and 14 bases lay in between. CDR3 length equals 15 residues. Germline V lookup: CDR1 PRHDT, CDR2 FYEKMQ (reference sequence). This chain's CDR3 is CASSLGRGTGDEQYF. The CDR3 DNA is TGTGCCAGCAGCTTAGGCCGAGGGACCGGGGACGAGCAGTACTTC.

This clonotype appeared a few times. The chain employs TRBV11-2 and TRBJ1-2, with 10 bases aligning to TRBD1. The V gene's germline CDR1 is SGHAT and CDR2 FQNNGV. The CDR3 covers 15 residues. The J segment lost 7 bases and the V segment lost 0 bases, leaving 5 bases of the junction unmatched. For the CDR3, the DNA is TGTGCCAGCAGCTTAGACTCCGGGACAGGGGTTGGCTACACCTTC. It specifies CASSLDSGTGVGYTF.

The J gene is TRBJ2-5, the V gene TRBV11-2, with TRBD2 matching 14 bases. The CDR3 extends over 19 amino acids. Per the germline V gene, CDR1 is SGHAT and CDR2 is FQNNGV. The trim removed 5 bases at V and 5 bases at J, leaving 16 bases unmatched. The CDR3 is CASSPGTSGSEVPMETQYF. In nucleotides, the CDR3 is TGTGCCAGCAGCCCAGGGACTAGCGGGAGCGAGGTACCAATGGAGACCCAGTACTTC.

The V call is TRBV20-1, the J call TRBJ2-1; 9 bases match TRBD1. The end of the DNA is better explained by TRBJ2-7, so the J call may be wrong. Germline loops: CDR1 DFQATT, CDR2 SNEGSKA (reference sequence). This CDR3 contains 15 residues. This CDR3 is CSAGKIGTGIDEQYF. The CDR3 DNA follows: TGCAGTGCTGGAAAGATCGGGACAGGGATCGACGAGCAGTACTTC.

This clonotype was detected a few times. V is TRBV12-3 or TRBV12-4 and J is TRBJ2-7, with 8 positions matching TRBD1. Trimming took 9 bases from V and 4 from J; bases not matched to a gene: 11. CDR3 length: 14 residues. This CDR3 reads CASSPADRGYEQYF. The CDR3 nucleotides read TGTGCCAGTTCCCCCGCAGACAGGGGTTACGAGCAGTACTTC.

The chain recombines TRBV4-3 with TRBJ2-4; D unresolved. The J call may not be correct, given that the DNA end is closer to TRBJ2-7. Germline-derived CDR1 and CDR2 are LGHNA and YSLEER. The length of the CDR3 is 13 residues. CDR3 nucleotide sequence: TGCGCCAGCAGCCAAGAGGGAAACTACGAGCAGTACTTC. It translates to CASSQEGNYEQYF.

The chain combines TRBV2 with TRBJ2-3, with 7 bases matching TRBD2. J gave up 2 bases and V 7 bases, and 9 bases lay outside the gene matches. CDR3 length equals 15 residues. In germline, CDR1 is SNHLY, CDR2 FYNNEI. DNA of the CDR3: TGTGCCAGCACTGTAGTGGGACTACCCACAGATACGCAGTATTTT. Amino acids: CASTVVGLPTDTQYF. Filled out from reference TRBV2 and TRBJ2-3, the complete variable domain reads EPEVTQTPSHQVTQMGQEVILRCVPISNHLYFYWYRQILGQKVEFLVSFYNNEISEKSEIFDDQFSVERPDGSNFTLKIRSTKLEDSAMYFCASTVVGLPTDTQYFGPGTRLTVL.

V is TRBV4-2 and J is TRBJ1-4, with D unresolved. The CDR3 has 16 amino acids. In germline, CDR1 is LGHNA, CDR2 YNFKEQ. The V end was cut by 1 base, the J end by 10 bases, with 19 bases between. The CDR3 DNA reads as TGTGCCAGCAGCCAAGTAAAGGGAGACTCATTGGGAAAACTGTTTTTT. Protein sequence: CASSQVKGDSLGKLFF.

The rearrangement uses TRBV27 and TRBJ2-5; D unresolved. Germline V lookup: CDR1 MNHEY, CDR2 SMNVEV (reference sequence). The CDR3 totals 13 residues. Trimming took off 2 bases at V and 11 bases at J, with 15 bases between the two ends. Written as DNA, the CDR3 is TGTGCCAGCAGTTTAAATTTGGGGATTGAGCAGTACTTC. Amino acids: CASSLNLGIEQYF.

The chain employs TRBV20-1 and TRBJ2-3; tentative D call: TRBD2 (5 bases). Germline V gene sequence: CDR1 DFQATT, CDR2 SNEGSKA (reference sequence). V shed 1 base and J shed 9 bases, with 14 bases lying between them. This CDR3 region has 13 residues. CDR3 bases: TGCAGTGCTAGAGGTCTCGGTCCGGGGACGCAGTATTTT. This gives the protein CSARGLGPGTQYF.

The V and J genes are TRBV24-1 and TRBJ2-3; either TRBD1 or TRBD2 may supply D (6 bases each). The germline V gene encodes CDR1 KGHDR and CDR2 SFDVKD. Trimming pared 2 bases from V and 5 bases from J, leaving 13 bases between. The CDR3 is 15 amino acids. The CDR3 DNA reads as TGTGCCACCAGTGATTCGGGGGCACGTCGAGATACGCAGTATTTT. Its translation: CATSDSGARRDTQYF.

This clonotype was observed once. The gene calls are TRBV10-3 and TRBJ2-3; 8 bases are a match to TRBD1. Germline V gene sequence: CDR1 ENHRY, CDR2 SYGVKD. The CDR3 sequence is 16 residues long. The trim removed 4 bases at V and 1 base at J, leaving 7 bases unmatched. This chain's CDR3 is CAISADRGRGTDTQYF. CDR3 in DNA: TGTGCCATCAGTGCCGACAGGGGAAGAGGCACAGATACGCAGTATTTT.

Concerning this clonotype: A read error may produce the germline difference seen at one junction end. The chain links TRBV20-1 to TRBJ2-7; TRBD1 aligns across 7 bases. The germline V gene encodes CDR1 DFQATT and CDR2 SNEGSKA (reference sequence). The CDR3 extends over 13 amino acids. The CDR3 DNA follows: TGCAGTGCCGGACAGGACTCTTCCTCCGAGCAGTACTTC. Its protein is CSAGQDSSSEQYF.

V and J are TRBV12-3 or TRBV12-4 and TRBJ2-5, with TRBD1 matching over 8 bases. The CDR3 consists of 11 residues. V shed 2 bases, J shed 11 bases, and the junction held 1 base outside the gene matches. CDR3 in DNA: TGTGCCAGCAGTTTATGGGACAGGCAGTACTTC. Encoded protein: CASSLWDRQYF.

This clonotype has a handful of counts. This sequence joins TRBV7-9 and TRBJ2-7, with a weak D call TRBD2 (6 bases). This CDR3 spans 15 amino acids. Trimming left V 0 bases short and J 5 bases short, with 14 bases between. Germline V gene lookup returns CDR1 SEHNR and CDR2 FQNEAQ (reference sequence). The CDR3 bases are TGTGCCAGCAGCTTAGCGATGACTAGTCGCGACGAGCAGTACTTC. As protein: CASSLAMTSRDEQYF.